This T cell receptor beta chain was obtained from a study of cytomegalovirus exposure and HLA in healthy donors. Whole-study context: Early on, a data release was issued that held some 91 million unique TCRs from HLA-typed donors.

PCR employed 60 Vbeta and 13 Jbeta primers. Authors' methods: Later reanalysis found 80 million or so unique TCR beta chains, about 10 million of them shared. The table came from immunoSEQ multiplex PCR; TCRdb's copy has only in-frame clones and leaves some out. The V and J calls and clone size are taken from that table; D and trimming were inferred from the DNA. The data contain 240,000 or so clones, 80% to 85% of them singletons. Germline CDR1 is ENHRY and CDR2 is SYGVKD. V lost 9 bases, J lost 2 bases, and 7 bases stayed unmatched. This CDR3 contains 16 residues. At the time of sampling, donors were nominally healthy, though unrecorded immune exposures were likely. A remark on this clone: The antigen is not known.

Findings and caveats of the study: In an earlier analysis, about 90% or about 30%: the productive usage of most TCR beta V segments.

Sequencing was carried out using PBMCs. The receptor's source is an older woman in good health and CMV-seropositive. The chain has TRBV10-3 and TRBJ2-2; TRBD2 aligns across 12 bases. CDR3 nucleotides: TGTGCCATAAGCGGGACTAGCGGGCGAAACACCGGGGAGCTGTTTTTT. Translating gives CAISGTSGRNTGELFF.